These 5 T cell receptor beta chains share one sample of origin, sequenced in a study of blood T cell repertoires in COVID-19. Assay used: immunoSEQ multiplex PCR; TCRdb lists only in-frame clones, some missing. The data contain approximately 180,000 clones, approximately 81% of them singletons. The sequenced sample was peripheral blood. The receptors originated from a person aged 70 to 85 with COVID-19, enrolled during active disease.

The rearrangement joins TRBV2 to TRBJ2-1; 9 bases fit TRBD2. The J segment lost 7 bases and the V segment lost 5 bases, leaving 9 bases of the junction unmatched. Germline V lookup: CDR1 SNHLY, CDR2 FYNNEI. The CDR3 spans 15 residues. This CDR3 is CASSRGGGRSNEQFF. The CDR3 DNA reads TGTGCCAGCAGTCGCGGGGGGGGCCGTTCAAATGAGCAGTTCTTC.

J is TRBJ2-7 and V is TRBV18, with 9 nucleotides matching TRBD2. This CDR3 is built from 15 residues. The germline V gene encodes CDR1 KGHSH and CDR2 LQKENI. After removal of 5 bases from V and 5 bases from J, the junction contained 10 bases not matched to a gene. The DNA of the CDR3 is TGTGCCAGCTCAGGGGCGTTAGCGGGAGTGGACGAGCAGTACTTC. It specifies CASSGALAGVDEQYF.

The CDR3 reads CASSRGGGPGTQYF. DNA of the CDR3: TGTGCCAGCAGCCGGGGCGGAGGGCCGGGGACCCAGTACTTC. This rearrangement joins TRBV5-6 to TRBJ2-5; the D gene is possibly TRBD2 (6 bases). Germline CDR1 is SGHDT and CDR2 is YYEEEE. The CDR3 has 14 residues. The V end lost 4 bases, the J end lost 7 bases, and 17 bases lay between the germline ends.

V usage is TRBV9 and J usage is TRBJ2-2, with D hard to call. V lost 5 bases to trimming and J lost 6 bases, with 20 bases between them. CDR3 length equals 16 residues. Germline V lookup: CDR1 SGDLS, CDR2 YYNGEE. The CDR3 loop reads CASSQRAVASSGELFF. The CDR3 bases are TGTGCCAGCAGTCAAAGAGCCGTTGCGTCCTCCGGGGAGCTGTTTTTT.

The rearrangement uses TRBV27 and TRBJ2-4; 9 nucleotides line up with TRBD1. This CDR3 region has 13 residues. J gave up 16 bases and V 5 bases, and 12 bases lay outside the gene matches. Germline CDR1 is MNHEY and CDR2 is SMNVEV (reference sequence). The CDR3 nucleotides are TGTGCCAGCAGTCCACCCCGACAGGGGGACGTCTACTTC. This encodes CASSPPRQGDVYF.